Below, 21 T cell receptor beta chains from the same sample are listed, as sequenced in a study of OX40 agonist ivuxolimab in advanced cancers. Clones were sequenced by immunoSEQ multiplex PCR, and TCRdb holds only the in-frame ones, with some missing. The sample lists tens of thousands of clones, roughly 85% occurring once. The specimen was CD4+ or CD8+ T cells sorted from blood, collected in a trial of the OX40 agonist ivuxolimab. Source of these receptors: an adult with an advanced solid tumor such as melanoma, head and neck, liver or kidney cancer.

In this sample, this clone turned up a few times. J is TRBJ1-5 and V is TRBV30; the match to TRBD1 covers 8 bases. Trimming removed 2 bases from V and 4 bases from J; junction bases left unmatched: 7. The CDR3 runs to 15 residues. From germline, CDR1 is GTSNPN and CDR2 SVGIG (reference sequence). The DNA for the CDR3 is TGTGCCTGGAGTCGGACAGGGCAGTTTAATCAGCCCCAGCATTTT. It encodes CAWSRTGQFNQPQHF.

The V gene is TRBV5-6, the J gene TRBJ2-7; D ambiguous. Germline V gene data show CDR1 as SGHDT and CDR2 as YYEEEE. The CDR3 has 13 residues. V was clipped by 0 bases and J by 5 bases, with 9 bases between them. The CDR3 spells CASSLVGGHEQYF. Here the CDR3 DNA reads TGTGCCAGCAGCTTGGTAGGCGGCCACGAGCAGTACTTC.

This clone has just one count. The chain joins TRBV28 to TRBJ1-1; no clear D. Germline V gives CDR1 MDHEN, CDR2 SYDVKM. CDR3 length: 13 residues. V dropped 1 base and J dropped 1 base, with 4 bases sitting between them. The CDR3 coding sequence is TGTGCCAGCAGTTTATTAGGGAACACTGAAGCTTTCTTT. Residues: CASSLLGNTEAFF.

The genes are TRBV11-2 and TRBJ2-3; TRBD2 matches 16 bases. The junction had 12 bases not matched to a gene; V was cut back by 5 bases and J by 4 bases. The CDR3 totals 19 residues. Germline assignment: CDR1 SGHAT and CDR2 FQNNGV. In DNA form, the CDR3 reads TGTGCCAGCAGCCCAAACCCGGGACTAGCGGGAGGGAACCCAGATACGCAGTATTTT. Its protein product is CASSPNPGLAGGNPDTQYF. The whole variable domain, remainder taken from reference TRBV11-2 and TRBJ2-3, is EAGVAQSPRYKIIEKRQSVAFWCNPISGHATLYWYQQILGQGPKLLIQFQNNGVVDDSQLPKDRFSAERLKGVDSTLKIQPAKLEDSAVYLCASSPNPGLAGGNPDTQYFGPGTRLTVL.

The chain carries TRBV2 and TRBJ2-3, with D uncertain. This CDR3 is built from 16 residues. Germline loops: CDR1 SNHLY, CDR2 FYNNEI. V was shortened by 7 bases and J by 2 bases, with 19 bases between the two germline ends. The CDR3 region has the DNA TGTGCCAGCAACTTAAGAACGACATCCTTCACAGATACGCAGTATTTT. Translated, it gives CASNLRTTSFTDTQYF.

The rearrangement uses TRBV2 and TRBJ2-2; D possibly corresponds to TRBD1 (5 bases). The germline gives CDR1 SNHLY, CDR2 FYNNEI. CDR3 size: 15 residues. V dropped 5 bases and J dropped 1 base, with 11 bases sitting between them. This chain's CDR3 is CASSLNRRNTGELFF. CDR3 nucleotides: TGTGCCAGCAGTTTAAACAGGAGGAACACCGGGGAGCTGTTTTTT.

The CDR3 region has the DNA TGTGCCAGTAGTATAGAAGGGAACAGGTATAATGAAAAACTGTTTTTT. This translates into CASSIEGNRYNEKLFF. This chain uses TRBV19 with TRBJ1-4; possible D gene TRBD1, 5 bases. Germline CDR1 reads LNHDA; CDR2 reads SQIVND (reference sequence). There are 16 residues in the CDR3. V dropped 0 bases and J dropped 4 bases, with 12 bases sitting between them.

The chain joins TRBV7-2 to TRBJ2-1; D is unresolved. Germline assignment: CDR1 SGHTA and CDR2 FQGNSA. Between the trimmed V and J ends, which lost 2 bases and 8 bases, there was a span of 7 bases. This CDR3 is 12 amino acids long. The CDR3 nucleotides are TGTGCCAGCAGCTTATATGGGGATGAGCAGTTCTTC. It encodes CASSLYGDEQFF. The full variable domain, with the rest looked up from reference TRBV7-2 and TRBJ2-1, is GAGVSQSPSNKVTEKGKDVELRCDPISGHTALYWYRQSLGQGLEFLIYFQGNSAPDKSGLPSDRFSAERTGGSVSTLTIQRTQQEDSAVYLCASSLYGDEQFFGPGTRLTVL.

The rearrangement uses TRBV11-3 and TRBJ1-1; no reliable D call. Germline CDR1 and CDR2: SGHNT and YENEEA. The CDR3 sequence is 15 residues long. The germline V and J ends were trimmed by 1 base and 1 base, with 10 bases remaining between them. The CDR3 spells CASSLGLGWNTEAFF. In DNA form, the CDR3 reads TGTGCCAGCAGCTTAGGTTTAGGGTGGAACACTGAAGCTTTCTTT. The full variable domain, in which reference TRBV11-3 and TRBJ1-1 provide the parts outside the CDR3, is EAGVVQSPRYKIIEKKQPVAFWCNPISGHNTLYWYLQNLGQGPELLIRYENEEAVDDSQLPKDRFSAERLKGVDSTLKIQPAELGDSAVYLCASSLGLGWNTEAFFGQGTRLTVV.

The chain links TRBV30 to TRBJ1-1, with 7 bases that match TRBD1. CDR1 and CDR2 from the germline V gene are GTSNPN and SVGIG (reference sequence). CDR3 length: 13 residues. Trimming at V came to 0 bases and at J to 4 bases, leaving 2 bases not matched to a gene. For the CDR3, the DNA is TGTGCCTGGAGTGTACCAGGGGGCACTGAAGCTTTCTTT. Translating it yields CAWSVPGGTEAFF.

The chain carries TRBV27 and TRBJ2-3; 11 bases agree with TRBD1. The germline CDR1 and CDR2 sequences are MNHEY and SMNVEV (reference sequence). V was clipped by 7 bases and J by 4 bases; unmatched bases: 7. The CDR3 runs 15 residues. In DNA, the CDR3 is TGTGCCAGCAATCGGGGGGGACAGGGGGCAGATACGCAGTATTTT. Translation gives CASNRGGQGADTQYF.

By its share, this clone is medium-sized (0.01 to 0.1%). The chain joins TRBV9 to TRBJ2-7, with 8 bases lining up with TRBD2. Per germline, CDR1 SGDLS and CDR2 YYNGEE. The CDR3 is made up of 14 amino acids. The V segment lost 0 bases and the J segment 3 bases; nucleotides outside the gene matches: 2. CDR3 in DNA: TGTGCCAGCAGCGTAGGCAGCGGGAGCTACGAGCAGTACTTC. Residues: CASSVGSGSYEQYF.

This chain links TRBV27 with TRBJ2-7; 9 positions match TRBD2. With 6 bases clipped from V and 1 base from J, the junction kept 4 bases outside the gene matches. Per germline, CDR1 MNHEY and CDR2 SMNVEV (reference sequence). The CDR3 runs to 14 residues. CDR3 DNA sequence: TGTGCCAGCAGACCCAGCGGGGGGTCCTACGAGCAGTACTTC. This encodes CASRPSGGSYEQYF.

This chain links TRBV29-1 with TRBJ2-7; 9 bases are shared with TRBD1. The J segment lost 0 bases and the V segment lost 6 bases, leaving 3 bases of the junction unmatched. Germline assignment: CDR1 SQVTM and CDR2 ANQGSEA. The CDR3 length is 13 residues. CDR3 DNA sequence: TGCAGCGTCACGGACAGGGGCTCCTACGAGCAGTACTTC. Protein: CSVTDRGSYEQYF.

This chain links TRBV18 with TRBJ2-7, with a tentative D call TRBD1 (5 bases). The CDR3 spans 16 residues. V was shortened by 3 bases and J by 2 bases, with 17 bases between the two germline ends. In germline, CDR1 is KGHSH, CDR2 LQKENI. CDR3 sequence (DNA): TGTGCCAGCTCACCTTCCAGGGTGGATAGGGCCTACGAGCAGTACTTC. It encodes CASSPSRVDRAYEQYF.

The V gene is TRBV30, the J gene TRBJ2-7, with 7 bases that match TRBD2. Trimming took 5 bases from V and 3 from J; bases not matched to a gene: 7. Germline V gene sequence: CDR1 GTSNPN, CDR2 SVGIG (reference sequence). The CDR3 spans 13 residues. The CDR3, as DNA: TGTGCCTGGGATCAGGGAGGGAACTACGAGCAGTACTTC. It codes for CAWDQGGNYEQYF.

The DNA of the CDR3 is TGTGCCAGCAGTTTAGTCGTCAGTTACGAGCAGTACTTC. It yields the protein CASSLVVSYEQYF. The V gene is TRBV27, the J gene TRBJ2-7; D ambiguous. The CDR3 is 13 amino acids. The germline V gene has CDR1 MNHEY and CDR2 SMNVEV (reference sequence). The V end was cut by 2 bases, the J end by 4 bases, with 9 bases between.

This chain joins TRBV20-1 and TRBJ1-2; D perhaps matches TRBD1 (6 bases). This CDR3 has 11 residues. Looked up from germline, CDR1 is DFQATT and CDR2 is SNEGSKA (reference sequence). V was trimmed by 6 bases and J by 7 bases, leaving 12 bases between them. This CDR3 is CSAGGQAGYTF. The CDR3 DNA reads TGCAGTGCAGGGGGGCAGGCTGGCTACACCTTC.

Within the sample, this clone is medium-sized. The CDR3 protein is CASSPLPGQEEKLFF. CDR3 sequence (DNA): TGTGCCAGCAGCCCTCTACCGGGACAGGAAGAAAAACTGTTTTTT. This chain connects TRBV7-2 to TRBJ1-4, with TRBD1 matching over 8 bases. Germline values: CDR1 SGHTA, CDR2 FQGNSA. V lost 5 bases, J lost 8 bases, and 10 bases stayed unmatched. CDR3 length: 15 amino acids.

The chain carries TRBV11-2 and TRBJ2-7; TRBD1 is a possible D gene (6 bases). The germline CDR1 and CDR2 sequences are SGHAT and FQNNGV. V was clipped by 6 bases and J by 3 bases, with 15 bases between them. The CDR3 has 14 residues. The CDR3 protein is CASSSGRGNYEQYF. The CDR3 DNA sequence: TGTGCCAGCAGTTCAGGCAGGGGCAACTACGAGCAGTACTTC.

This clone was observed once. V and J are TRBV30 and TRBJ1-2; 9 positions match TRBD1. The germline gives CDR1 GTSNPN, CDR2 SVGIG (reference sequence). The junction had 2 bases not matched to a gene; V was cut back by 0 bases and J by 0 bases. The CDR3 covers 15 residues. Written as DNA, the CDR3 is TGTGCCTGGAGTGTACAGGGGGCCGCTAACTATGGCTACACCTTC. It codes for CAWSVQGAANYGYTF.